The present T cell receptor (beta chain) was sequenced within a study of T-cell memory formation after mild COVID-19. Study-level information: TCR clusters showed largely donor specificity.

This clonotype was seen more than once but under ten times. Its antigen is not identified. TCRdb independently ran MiXCR on the 5' RACE reads; one entry per CDR3 protein. The repertoire holds around 130,000 distinct CDR3 sequences, with 13% to 15% as singletons. Study-wide findings and caveats: Researchers found some responding clones in pre-infection memory, a sign that cross-reactive memory joined. Contracting CD4+ clones sat mainly in CM and EM; CD8+ in EMRA.

What was sequenced was PBMCs or a T cell subset sorted from them (not recorded which). The source is an adult woman who had mild COVID-19 (a few samples of this study predate the infection). Cell type and time point are not known.

CDR3 region: CASSPATDGGDGNTIYF. The DNA for the CDR3 is TGTGCCAGCAGCCCAGCAACCGACGGGGGTGATGGAAACACCATATATTTT. V usage is TRBV7-6 and J usage is TRBJ1-3; a possible D gene is TRBD1 (5 bases). Looked up from germline, CDR1 is SGHVS and CDR2 is FNYEAQ. The CDR3 has 17 amino acids. Trimming shortened V by 5 bases and J by 3 bases, and 20 bases separated the two germline ends.